This TCR beta chain was sequenced in a study of regulatory T cells in long-lasting Graves disease. The sample's time point: newly diagnosed GD, antithyroid drugs for less than 3 months. PBMC-derived RNA was used for the TCR library. Graves' disease diagnosis used American Thyroid Association guidelines. This clonotype has just a few counts. The antigen remains undetermined. General observations from the study: Relative to new patients (966), persistent patients exhibited greater sharing of public clonotypes (over 2,500). Having only a small sample size may have limited accuracy.

Germline CDR1 is KGHDR and CDR2 is SFDVKD. V lost 2 bases and J 5 bases, leaving 18 bases between the germline ends. The CDR3 runs 16 residues. To make TCR beta libraries, researchers used iRepertoire HTBI primers and Arm-PCR of CDR3 regions. Via MiXCR, TCRdb re-called the multiplex PCR reads, giving one row per CDR3 protein. The sample includes 410,000 or so distinct CDR3 sequences, 15% of them seen just once. These data were likewise used in another study, on T cells in Graves' hyperthyroidism and ophthalmopathy. That paper states: Before onset, by a median of approximately 6.8 months, the model predicted ophthalmopathy.

The gene calls are TRBV24-1 and TRBJ2-7; a possible D gene is TRBD2 (7 bases). The material sequenced was peripheral blood mononuclear cells (PBMCs), taken at new diagnosis, from a patient treated with antithyroid drugs. This clonotype was obtained from a young woman with Graves disease. The CDR3 DNA is TGTGCCACCAGTGATTCTAGGGCGGGGGCAGCTCACGAGCAGTACTTC. The encoded protein is CATSDSRAGAAHEQYF.